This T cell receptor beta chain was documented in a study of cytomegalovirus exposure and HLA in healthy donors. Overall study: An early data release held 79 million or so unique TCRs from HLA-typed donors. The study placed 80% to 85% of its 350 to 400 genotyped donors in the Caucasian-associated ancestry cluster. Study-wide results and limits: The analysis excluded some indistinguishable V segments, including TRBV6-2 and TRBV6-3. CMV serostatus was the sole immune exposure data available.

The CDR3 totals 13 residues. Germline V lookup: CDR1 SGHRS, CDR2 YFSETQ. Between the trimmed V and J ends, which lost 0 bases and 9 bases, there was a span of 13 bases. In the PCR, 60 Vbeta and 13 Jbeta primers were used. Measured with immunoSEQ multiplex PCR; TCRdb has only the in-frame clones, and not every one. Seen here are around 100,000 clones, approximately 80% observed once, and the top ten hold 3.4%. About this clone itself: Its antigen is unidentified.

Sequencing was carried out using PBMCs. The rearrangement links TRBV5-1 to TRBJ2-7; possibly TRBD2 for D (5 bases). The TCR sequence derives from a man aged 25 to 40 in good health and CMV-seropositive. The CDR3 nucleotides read TGCGCCAGCAGCTTGGAGCCGGGAACCCCGCAGTACTTC. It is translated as CASSLEPGTPQYF.